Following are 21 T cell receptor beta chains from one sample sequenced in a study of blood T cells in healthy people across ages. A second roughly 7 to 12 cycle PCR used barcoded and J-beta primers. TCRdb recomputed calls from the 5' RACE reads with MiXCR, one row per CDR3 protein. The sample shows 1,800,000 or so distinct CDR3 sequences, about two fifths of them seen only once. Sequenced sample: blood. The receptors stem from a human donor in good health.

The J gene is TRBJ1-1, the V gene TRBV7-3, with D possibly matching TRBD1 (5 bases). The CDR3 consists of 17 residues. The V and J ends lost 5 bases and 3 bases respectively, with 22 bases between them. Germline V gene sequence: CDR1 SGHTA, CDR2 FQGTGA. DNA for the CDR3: TGTGCCAGCAGCCCCAGAGGTTGGCAGGGAGCTTACACTGAAGCTTTCTTT. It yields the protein CASSPRGWQGAYTEAFF.

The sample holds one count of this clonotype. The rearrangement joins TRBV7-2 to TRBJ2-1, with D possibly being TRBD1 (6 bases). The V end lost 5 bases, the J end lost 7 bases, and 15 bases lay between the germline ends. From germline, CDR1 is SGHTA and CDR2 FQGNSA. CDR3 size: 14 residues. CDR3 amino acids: CASSKYHRENEQFF. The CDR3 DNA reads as TGTGCCAGCAGCAAGTATCACAGGGAAAATGAGCAGTTCTTC.

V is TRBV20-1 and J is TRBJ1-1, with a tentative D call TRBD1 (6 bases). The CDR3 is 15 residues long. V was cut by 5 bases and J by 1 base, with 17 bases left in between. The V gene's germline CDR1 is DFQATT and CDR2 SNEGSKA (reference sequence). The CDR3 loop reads CSASTGFERNTEAFF. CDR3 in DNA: TGCAGTGCTTCGACAGGTTTCGAGAGGAACACTGAAGCTTTCTTT.

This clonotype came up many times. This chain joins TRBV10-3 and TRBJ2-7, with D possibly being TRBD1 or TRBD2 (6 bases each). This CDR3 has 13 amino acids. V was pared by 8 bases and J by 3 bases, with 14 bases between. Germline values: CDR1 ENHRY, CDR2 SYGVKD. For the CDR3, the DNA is TGTGCCATCGGAGGGGGGTTGGACTACGAGCAGTACTTC. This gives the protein CAIGGGLDYEQYF.

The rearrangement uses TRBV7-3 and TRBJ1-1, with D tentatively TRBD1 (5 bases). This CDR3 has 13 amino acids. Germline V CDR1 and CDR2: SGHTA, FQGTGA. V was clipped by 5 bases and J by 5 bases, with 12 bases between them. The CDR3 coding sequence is TGTGCCAGCAGCCAGATGGCAGGGACTGAAGCTTTCTTT. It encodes CASSQMAGTEAFF.

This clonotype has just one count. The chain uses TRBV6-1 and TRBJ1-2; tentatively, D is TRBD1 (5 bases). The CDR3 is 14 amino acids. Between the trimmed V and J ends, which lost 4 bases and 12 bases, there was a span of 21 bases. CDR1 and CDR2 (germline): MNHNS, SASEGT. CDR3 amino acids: CASSVGFISGTHTF. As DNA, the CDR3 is TGTGCCAGCAGTGTCGGCTTCATTTCGGGGACTCACACCTTC.

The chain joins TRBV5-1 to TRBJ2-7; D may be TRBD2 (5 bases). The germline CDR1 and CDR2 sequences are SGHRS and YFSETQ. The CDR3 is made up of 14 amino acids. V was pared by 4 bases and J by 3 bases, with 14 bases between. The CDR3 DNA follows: TGCGCCAGCAGCCCCATTCGGGATTTCTACGAGCAGTACTTC. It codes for CASSPIRDFYEQYF. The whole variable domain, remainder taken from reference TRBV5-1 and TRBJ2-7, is KAGVTQTPRYLIKTRGQQVTLSCSPISGHRSVSWYQQTPGQGLQFLFEYFSETQRNKGNFPGRFSGRQFSNSRSEMNVSTLELGDSALYLCASSPIRDFYEQYFGPGTRLTVT.

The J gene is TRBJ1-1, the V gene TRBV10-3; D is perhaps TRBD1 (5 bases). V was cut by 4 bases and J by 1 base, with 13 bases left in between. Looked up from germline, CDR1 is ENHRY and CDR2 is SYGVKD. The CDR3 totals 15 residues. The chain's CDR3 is CAISGHGAANTEAFF. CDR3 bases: TGTGCCATCAGTGGGCACGGGGCGGCGAACACTGAAGCTTTCTTT.

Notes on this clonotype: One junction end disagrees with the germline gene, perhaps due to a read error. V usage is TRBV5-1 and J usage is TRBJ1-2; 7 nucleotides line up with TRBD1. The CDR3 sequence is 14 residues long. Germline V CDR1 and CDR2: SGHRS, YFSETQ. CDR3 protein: CARSFTGTVEGYTF. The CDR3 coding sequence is TGCGCCCGCAGCTTCACCGGGACAGTAGAAGGCTACACCTTC.

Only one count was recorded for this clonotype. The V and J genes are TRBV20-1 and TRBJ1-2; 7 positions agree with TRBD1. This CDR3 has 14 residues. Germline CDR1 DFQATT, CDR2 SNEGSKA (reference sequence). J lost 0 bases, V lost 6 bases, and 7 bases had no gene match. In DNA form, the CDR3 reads TGCAGTGCACGACGGACAGGTCCTAACTATGGCTACACCTTC. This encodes CSARRTGPNYGYTF.

For the CDR3, the DNA is TGTGCCAGCAGTTACTCGAGCACGTCGGACCACTACGAGCAGTACTTC. Protein: CASSYSSTSDHYEQYF. The rearrangement joins TRBV6-2 or TRBV6-3 to TRBJ2-7; D gene ambiguous. V was pared by 0 bases and J by 3 bases, with 15 bases between. The CDR3 covers 16 residues. Per germline, CDR1 MNHEY and CDR2 SVGEGT.

The CDR3 loop reads CASSLARGGVLEQFF. CDR3 coding DNA: TGTGCCAGCAGCTTAGCGCGCGGGGGGGTTCTTGAGCAGTTCTTC. This chain connects TRBV7-2 to TRBJ2-1; TRBD2 matches 9 bases. There are 15 residues in the CDR3. J was trimmed by 9 bases and V by 0 bases; bases with no gene match: 6. Germline values: CDR1 SGHTA, CDR2 FQGNSA.

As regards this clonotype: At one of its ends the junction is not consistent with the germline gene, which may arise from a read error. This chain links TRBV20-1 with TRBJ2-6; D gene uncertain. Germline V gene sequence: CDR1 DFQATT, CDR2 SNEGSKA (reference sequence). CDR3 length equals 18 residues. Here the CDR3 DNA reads TGCAGTGCTAGTCACGGTGGCACCCCAGGCTCTGGGACCAACGTCCTGACTTTC. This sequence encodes CSASHGGTPGSGTNVLTF.

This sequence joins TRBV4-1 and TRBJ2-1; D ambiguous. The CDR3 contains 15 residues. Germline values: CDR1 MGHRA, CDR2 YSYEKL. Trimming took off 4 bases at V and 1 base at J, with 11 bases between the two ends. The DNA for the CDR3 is TGCGCCAGCAGCCCCGGCCCGAGATCCTACAATGAGCAGTTCTTC. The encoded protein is CASSPGPRSYNEQFF.

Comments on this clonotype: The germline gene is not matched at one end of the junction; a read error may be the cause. In DNA form, the CDR3 reads TGTGCCGGCAGCTTATATTCAGGACGGGGCAATCAGCCCCAGCATTTT. Translated, it gives CAGSLYSGRGNQPQHF. The V call is TRBV7-8, the J call TRBJ1-5; unclear D gene. Per germline, CDR1 SGHVS and CDR2 FQNEAQ. The CDR3 totals 16 residues.

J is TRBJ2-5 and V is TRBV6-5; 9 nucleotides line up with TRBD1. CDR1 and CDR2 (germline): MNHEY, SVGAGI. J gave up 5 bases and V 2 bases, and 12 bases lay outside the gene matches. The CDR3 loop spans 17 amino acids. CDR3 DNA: TGTGCCAGCAGTTACCTCGGTGGGACAGGGCGAGGGGAGACCCAGTACTTC. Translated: CASSYLGGTGRGETQYF.

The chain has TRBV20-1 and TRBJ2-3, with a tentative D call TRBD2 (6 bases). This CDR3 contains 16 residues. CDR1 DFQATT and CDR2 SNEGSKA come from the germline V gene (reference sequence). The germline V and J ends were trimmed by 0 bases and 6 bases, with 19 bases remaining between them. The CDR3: CSARDRGTSLRDTQYF. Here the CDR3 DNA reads TGCAGTGCTAGAGATAGAGGGACTTCCCTACGGGATACGCAGTATTTT.

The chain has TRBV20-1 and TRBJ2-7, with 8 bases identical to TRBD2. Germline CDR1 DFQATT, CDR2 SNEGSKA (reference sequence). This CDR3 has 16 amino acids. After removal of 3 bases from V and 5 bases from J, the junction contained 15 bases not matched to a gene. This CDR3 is CSARVPAASGYHEQYF. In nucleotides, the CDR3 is TGCAGTGCTAGGGTCCCAGCGGCTAGCGGGTACCACGAGCAGTACTTC.

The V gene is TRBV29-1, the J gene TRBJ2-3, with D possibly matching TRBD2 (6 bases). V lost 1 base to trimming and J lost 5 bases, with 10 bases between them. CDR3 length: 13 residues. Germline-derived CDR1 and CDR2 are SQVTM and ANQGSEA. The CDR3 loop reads CSVEGRLVDTQYF. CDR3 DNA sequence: TGCAGCGTTGAAGGGCGACTAGTAGATACGCAGTATTTT.

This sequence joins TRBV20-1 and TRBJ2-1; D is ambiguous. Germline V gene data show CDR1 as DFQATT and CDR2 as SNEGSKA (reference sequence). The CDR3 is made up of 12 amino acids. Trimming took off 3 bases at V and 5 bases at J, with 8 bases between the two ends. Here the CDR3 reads CSARPGHNEQFF. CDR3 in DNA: TGCAGTGCTAGGCCTGGGCACAATGAGCAGTTCTTC.

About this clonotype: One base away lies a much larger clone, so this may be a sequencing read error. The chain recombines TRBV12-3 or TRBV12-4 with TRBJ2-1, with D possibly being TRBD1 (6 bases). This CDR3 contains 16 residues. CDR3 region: CASSLAGQSSYDEQFF. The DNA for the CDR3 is TGTGCCAGCAGTTTAGCAGGACAGAGCTCCTACGATGAGCAGTTCTTC.